The rows below give T cell receptor beta chains drawn from one sample of a study of cytomegalovirus exposure and HLA in healthy donors. Some clones are missing from TCRdb's copy, which holds only in-frame ones; the method was immunoSEQ multiplex PCR. The sample has 100,000 to 150,000 clones; about 81% are singletons. Sequencing was done on a sample of PBMCs. These receptors all stem from a man aged 35 to 55 in good health and CMV-seronegative. Each CDR3 is given with its conserved first and last residue. D genes are given only for firm matches. Clone size is stated in some rows and not others, as once, few, many or a class when expanded.

abundance	v_gene	j_gene	len	d_gene	CDR3nt	CDR3aa
.	TRBV4-1	TRBJ2-5	16	.	TGCGCCAGCAGCCAAGATGTGGGAGCAGGTCAAGAGACCCAGTACTTC	CASSQDVGAGQETQYF
.	TRBV18	TRBJ2-5	14	TRBD1	TGTGCCAGCTCACCGACAGGGGACACGGAGACCCAGTACTTC	CASSPTGDTETQYF
once	TRBV19	TRBJ2-7	15	TRBD2	TGTGCCAGTAGTATCGTGGCGGGGGGGGGCTACGAGCAGTACTTC	CASSIVAGGGYEQYF
.	TRBV19	TRBJ2-1	11	.	TGTGCCAGTAGTCAAGCGCCTGAGCAGTTCTTC	CASSQAPEQFF
.	TRBV10-3	TRBJ2-3	14	.	TGTGCCATCAGACTAGAACAAAGCACAGATACGCAGTATTTT	CAIRLEQSTDTQYF
.	TRBV29-1	TRBJ1-1	12	TRBD1	TGCAGCGTCGCAGGGGGGCCTCGTGAAGCTTTCTTT	CSVAGGPREAFF
.	TRBV10-3	TRBJ1-2	16	TRBD1	TGTGCCATCAGTGAGTTGCTAAGGACAGGGGGGATTGGCTACACCTTC	CAISELLRTGGIGYTF
.	TRBV9	TRBJ1-3	15	TRBD1	TGTGCCAGCAGCGAAACAGGGGGCGGTGGAAACACCATATATTTT	CASSETGGGGNTIYF
.	TRBV7-8	TRBJ2-7	17	.	TGTGCCAGCCGGAAGGGAATGACAGGCCTTCCTTCCTACGAGCAGTACTTC	CASRKGMTGLPSYEQYF
few	TRBV7-8	TRBJ2-1	15	.	TGTGCCAGCAGCTTAGACTATGGGAGCTACAATGAGCAGTTCTTC	CASSLDYGSYNEQFF
.	TRBV28	TRBJ2-7	12	.	TGTGCCAGCAGTCAAAACAAGTACGAGCAGTACTTC	CASSQNKYEQYF
.	TRBV30	TRBJ1-3	14	.	TGTGCCTGGATAGCAGGGTTCTCTGGAAACACCATATATTTT	CAWIAGFSGNTIYF
.	TRBV6-4	TRBJ2-1	15	.	TGTGCCAGCAGTGACTCAGGGGGAGTGGGCGATGAGCAGTTCTTC	CASSDSGGVGDEQFF
.	TRBV15	TRBJ1-2	14	.	TGTGCCACCAGCAGAGATCAGGGCCGCTATGGCTACACCTTC	CATSRDQGRYGYTF
.	TRBV23-1	TRBJ2-6	19	.	TGCGCCAGCAGTCAATTGAGGACGACAGTGAACCCTGGGGCCAACGGCCTGACTTTC	CASSQLRTTVNPGANGLTF
.	TRBV7-2	TRBJ2-1	15	.	TGTGCCAGCAGCCGGCAAGGGGCCCTCTACAATGAGCAGTTCTTC	CASSRQGALYNEQFF